This TCR beta chain was sequenced for a study of blood T cell repertoires in COVID-19. At the level of the study: T cells, B-cell-depleted T cells, or PBMCs provided the cDNA or gDNA that served as material.

V was clipped by 3 bases and J by 0 bases, with 14 bases between them. The germline V gene encodes CDR1 LNHDA and CDR2 SQIVND (reference sequence). The CDR3 is made up of 16 amino acids. Here immunoSEQ multiplex PCR was the method, and the copy in TCRdb shows in-frame clones only, minus some. The table has roughly 65,000 clones, about 80% seen once; the top ten hold 23%. The sequencing sample was made of peripheral blood. The chain couples TRBV19 to TRBJ1-1; D gene ambiguous. The source is a human donor in a cohort sampled during active COVID-19. The CDR3 here is CASSMGSGGMNTEAFF. The CDR3 DNA reads as TGTGCCAGTAGTATGGGTAGCGGAGGTATGAACACTGAAGCTTTCTTT.